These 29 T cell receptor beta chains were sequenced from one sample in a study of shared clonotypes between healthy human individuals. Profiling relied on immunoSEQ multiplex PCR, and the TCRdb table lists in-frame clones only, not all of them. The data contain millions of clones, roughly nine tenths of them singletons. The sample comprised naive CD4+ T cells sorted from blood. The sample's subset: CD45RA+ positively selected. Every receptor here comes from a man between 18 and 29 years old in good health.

As DNA, the CDR3 is TGTGCCAGCAGTTACCGTGACGGAACCTACGAGCAGTACTTC. Protein product: CASSYRDGTYEQYF. The chain uses TRBV6-5 and TRBJ2-7, with no clear D. Germline CDR1 MNHEY, CDR2 SVGAGI. This CDR3 region has 14 residues. Trimming pared 2 bases from V and 2 bases from J, leaving 10 bases between.

CDR3 DNA sequence: TGTGCCAGCAGAGAACAGGGTGTACAGCCCCAGCATTTT. Protein: CASREQGVQPQHF. V gene TRBV2 combines with J gene TRBJ1-5, with a possible D match to TRBD1 (6 bases). CDR3 size: 13 residues. Germline values: CDR1 SNHLY, CDR2 FYNNEI. V shed 6 bases and J shed 7 bases, with 13 bases lying between them.

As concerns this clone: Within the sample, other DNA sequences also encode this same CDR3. The CDR3 loop reads CASSLGTGGEQYF. In DNA, the CDR3 is TGTGCCAGTAGTTTGGGGACAGGGGGCGAGCAGTACTTC. The chain uses TRBV19 and TRBJ2-7; 11 nucleotides line up with TRBD1. CDR1 LNHDA and CDR2 SQIVND come from the germline V gene (reference sequence). J gave up 6 bases and V 5 bases, and 3 bases lay outside the gene matches. The CDR3 runs 13 residues. Full variable domain (missing parts from reference TRBV19 and TRBJ2-7): DGGITQSPKYLFRKEGQNVTLSCEQNLNHDAMYWYRQDPGQGLRLIYYSQIVNDFQKGDIAEGYSVSREKKESFPLTVTSAQKNPTAFYLCASSLGTGGEQYFGPGTRLTVT.

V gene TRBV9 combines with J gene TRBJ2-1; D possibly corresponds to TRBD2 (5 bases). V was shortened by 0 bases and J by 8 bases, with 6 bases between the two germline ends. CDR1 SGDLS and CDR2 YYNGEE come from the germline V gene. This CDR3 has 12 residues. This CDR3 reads CASSVEGDEQFF. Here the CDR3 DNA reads TGTGCCAGCAGCGTAGAGGGAGATGAGCAGTTCTTC.

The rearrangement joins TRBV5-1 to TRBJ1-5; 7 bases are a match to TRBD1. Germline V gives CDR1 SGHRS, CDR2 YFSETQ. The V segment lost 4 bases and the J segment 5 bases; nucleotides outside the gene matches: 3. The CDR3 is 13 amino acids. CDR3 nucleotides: TGCGCCAGCAGCGTTACAGGGGATCAGCCCCAGCATTTT. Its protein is CASSVTGDQPQHF.

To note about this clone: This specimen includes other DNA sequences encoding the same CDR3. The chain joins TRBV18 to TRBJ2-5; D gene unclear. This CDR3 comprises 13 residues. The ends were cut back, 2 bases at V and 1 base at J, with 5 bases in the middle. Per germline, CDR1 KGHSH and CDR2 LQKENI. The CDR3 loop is CASSPGIQETQYF. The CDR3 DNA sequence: TGTGCCAGCTCACCAGGGATCCAAGAGACCCAGTACTTC.

The CDR3 nucleotides read TGTGCCAGCAGCTTGGCCACTAGCGGGGGGGCCTCCGAGCAGTACTTC. Its translation: CASSLATSGGASEQYF. The genes are TRBV5-4 and TRBJ2-7, with 13 positions matching TRBD2. The junction had 6 bases not matched to a gene; V was cut back by 0 bases and J by 6 bases. This CDR3 spans 16 amino acids. Germline assignment: CDR1 SGHNT and CDR2 YYREEE (reference sequence).

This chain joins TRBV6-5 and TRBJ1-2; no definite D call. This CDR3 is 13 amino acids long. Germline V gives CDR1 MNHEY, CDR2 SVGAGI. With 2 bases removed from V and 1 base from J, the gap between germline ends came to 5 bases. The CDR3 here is CASSYPNNYGYTF. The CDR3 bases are TGTGCCAGCAGTTACCCGAATAACTATGGCTACACCTTC.

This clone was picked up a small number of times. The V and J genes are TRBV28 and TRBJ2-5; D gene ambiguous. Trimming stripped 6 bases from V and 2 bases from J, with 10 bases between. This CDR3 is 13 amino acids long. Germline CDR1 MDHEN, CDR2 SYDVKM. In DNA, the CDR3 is TGTGCCAGCAGCTCCCCGGATCAAGAGACCCAGTACTTC. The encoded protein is CASSSPDQETQYF. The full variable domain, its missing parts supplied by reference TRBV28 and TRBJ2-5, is DVKVTQSSRYLVKRTGEKVFLECVQDMDHENMFWYRQDPGLGLRLIYFSYDVKMKEKGDIPEGYSVSREKKERFSLILESASTNQTSMYLCASSSPDQETQYFGPGTRLLVL.

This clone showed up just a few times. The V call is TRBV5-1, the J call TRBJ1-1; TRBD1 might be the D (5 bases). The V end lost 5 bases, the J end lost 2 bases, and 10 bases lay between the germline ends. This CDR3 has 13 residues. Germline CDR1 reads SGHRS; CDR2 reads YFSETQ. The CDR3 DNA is TGCGCCAGCAGTGAGACAGCCAACACTGAAGCTTTCTTT. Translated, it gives CASSETANTEAFF.

CDR3 nucleotides: TGTGCCAGCAGTGAGACAGGGCAAAATTCACCCCTCCACTTT. It specifies CASSETGQNSPLHF. The chain combines TRBV25-1 with TRBJ1-6; the match to TRBD1 covers 7 bases. The ends lost 3 bases at V and 7 bases at J; junction bases unmatched: 3. Germline CDR1 MGHDK, CDR2 SYGVNS. The CDR3 is 14 amino acids.

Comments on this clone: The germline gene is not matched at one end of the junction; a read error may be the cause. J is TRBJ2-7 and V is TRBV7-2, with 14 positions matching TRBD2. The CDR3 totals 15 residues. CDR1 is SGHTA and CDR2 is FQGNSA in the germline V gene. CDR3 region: CASSLLGLAGDEPYF. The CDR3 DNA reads TGTGCCAGCAGCCTTTTGGGACTAGCGGGAGACGAGCCGTACTTC.

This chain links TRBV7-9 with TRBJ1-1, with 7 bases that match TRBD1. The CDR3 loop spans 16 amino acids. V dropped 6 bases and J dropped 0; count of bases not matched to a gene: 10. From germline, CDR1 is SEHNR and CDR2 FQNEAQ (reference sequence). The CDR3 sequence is CASRGDRQGVNTEAFF. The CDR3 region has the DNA TGTGCCAGCAGGGGGGACAGACAAGGAGTGAACACTGAAGCTTTCTTT.

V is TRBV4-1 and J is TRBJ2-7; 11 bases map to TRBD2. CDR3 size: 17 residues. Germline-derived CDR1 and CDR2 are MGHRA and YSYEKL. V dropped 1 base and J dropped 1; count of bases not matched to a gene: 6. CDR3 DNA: TGCGCCAGCAGCCAAGGACTAGCGGGATCGAGGTCCTACGAGCAGTACTTC. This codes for CASSQGLAGSRSYEQYF.

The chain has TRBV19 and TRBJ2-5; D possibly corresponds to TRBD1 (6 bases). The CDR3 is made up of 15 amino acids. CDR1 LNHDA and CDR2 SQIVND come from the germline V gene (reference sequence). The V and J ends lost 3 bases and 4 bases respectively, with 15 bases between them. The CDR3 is CASSIKTGLAETQYF. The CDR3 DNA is TGTGCCAGTAGTATCAAGACAGGCCTAGCAGAGACCCAGTACTTC.

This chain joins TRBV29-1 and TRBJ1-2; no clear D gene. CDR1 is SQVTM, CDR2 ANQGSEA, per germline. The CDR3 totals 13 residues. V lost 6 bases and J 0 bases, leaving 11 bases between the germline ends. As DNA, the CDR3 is TGCAGCGTCGTTCCGGGAACTAACTATGGCTACACCTTC. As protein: CSVVPGTNYGYTF.

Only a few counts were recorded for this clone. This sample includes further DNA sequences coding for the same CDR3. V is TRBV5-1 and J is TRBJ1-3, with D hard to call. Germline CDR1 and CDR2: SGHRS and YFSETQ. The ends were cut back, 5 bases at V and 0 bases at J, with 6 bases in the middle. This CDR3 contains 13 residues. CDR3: CASRQSSGNTIYF. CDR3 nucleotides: TGCGCCAGCAGACAGAGCTCTGGAAACACCATATATTTT.

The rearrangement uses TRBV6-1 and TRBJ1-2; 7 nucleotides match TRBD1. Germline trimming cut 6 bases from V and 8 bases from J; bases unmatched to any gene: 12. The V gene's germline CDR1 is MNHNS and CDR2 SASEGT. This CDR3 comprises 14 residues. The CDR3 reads CASSHGRGFEGYTF. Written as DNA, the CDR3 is TGTGCCAGCAGCCACGGCAGGGGGTTCGAAGGCTACACCTTC.

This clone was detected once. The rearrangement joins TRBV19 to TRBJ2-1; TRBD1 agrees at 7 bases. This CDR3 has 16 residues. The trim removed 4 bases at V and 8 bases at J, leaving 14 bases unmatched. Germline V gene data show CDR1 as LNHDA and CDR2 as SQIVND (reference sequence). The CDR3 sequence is CASSNPQGPRGYEQFF. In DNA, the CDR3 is TGTGCCAGTAGTAACCCACAGGGGCCGCGTGGCTATGAGCAGTTCTTC.

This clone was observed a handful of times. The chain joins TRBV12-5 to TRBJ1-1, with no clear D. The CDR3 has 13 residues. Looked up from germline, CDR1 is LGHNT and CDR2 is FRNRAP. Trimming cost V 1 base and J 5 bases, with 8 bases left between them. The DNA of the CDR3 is TGTGCTAGTGGTTTGGAGGTACAAACTGAAGCTTTCTTT. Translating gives CASGLEVQTEAFF.

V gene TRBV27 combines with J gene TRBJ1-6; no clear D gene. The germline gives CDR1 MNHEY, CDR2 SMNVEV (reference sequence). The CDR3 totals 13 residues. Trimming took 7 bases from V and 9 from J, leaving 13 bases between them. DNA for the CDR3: TGTGCCAGCATGTTTACCGGTAGTTCACCCCTCCACTTT. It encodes CASMFTGSSPLHF.

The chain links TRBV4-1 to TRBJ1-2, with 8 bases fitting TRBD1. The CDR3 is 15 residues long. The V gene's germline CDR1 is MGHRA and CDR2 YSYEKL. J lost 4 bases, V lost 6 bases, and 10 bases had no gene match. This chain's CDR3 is CASSTWTGTGYGYTF. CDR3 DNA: TGCGCCAGCAGTACGTGGACAGGGACGGGCTATGGCTACACCTTC.

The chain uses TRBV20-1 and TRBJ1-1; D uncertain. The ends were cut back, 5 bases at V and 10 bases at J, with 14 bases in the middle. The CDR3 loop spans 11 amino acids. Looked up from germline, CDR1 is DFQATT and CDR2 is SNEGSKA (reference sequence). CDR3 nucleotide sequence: TGCAGTGCTCCCTTACGGTCGGGAGCTTTCTTT. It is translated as CSAPLRSGAFF.

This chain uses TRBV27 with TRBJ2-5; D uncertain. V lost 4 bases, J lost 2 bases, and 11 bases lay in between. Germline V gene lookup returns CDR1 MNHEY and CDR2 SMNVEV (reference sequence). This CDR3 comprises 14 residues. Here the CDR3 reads CASSSLGRQETQYF. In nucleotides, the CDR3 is TGTGCCAGCAGTTCTCTGGGCAGGCAAGAGACCCAGTACTTC.

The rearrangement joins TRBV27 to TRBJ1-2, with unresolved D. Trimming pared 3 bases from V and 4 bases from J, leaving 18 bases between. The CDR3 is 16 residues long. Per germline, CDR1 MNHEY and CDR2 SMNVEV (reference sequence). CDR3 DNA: TGTGCCAGCAGTTTCTACCCCCAAGGCTTAACCTATGGCTACACCTTC. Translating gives CASSFYPQGLTYGYTF.

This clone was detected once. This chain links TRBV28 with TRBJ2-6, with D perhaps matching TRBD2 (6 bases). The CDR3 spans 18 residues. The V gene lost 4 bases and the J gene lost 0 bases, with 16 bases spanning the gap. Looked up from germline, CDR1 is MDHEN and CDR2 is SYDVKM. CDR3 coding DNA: TGTGCCAGCAGTTACCGGGGGACCGGCGGCTCTGGGGCCAACGTCCTGACTTTC. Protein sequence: CASSYRGTGGSGANVLTF.

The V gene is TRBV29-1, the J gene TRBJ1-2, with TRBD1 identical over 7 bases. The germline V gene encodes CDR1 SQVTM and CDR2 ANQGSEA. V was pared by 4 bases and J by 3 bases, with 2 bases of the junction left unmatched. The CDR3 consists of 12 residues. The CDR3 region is CSVARGDYGYTF. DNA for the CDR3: TGCAGCGTTGCCAGGGGGGACTATGGCTACACCTTC.

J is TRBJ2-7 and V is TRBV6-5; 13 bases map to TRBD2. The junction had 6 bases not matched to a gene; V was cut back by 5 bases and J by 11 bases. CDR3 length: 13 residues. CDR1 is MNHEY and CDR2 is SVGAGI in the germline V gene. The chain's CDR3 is CASSRTSGRVEYF. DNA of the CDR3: TGTGCCAGCAGTCGTACTAGCGGGAGGGTGGAGTACTTC.

The CDR3 sequence is CASSQGGLLNTGELFF. CDR3 in DNA: TGCGCCAGCAGCCAAGGGGGCTTACTGAACACCGGGGAGCTGTTTTTT. V is TRBV4-3 and J is TRBJ2-2, with D possibly TRBD1 on 5 matching bases. The ends were cut back, 1 base at V and 1 base at J, with 10 bases in the middle. CDR3 size: 16 residues. Germline V gene data show CDR1 as LGHNA and CDR2 as YSLEER.